This TCR beta chain was identified in a study of blood T cell repertoires in COVID-19. About the research overall: COVID-19 samples collected from the United States, Italy and Spain covered acute and convalescent phases.

This clone has just a few counts. J gave up 4 bases and V 3 bases, and 7 bases lay outside the gene matches. The CDR3 is made up of 16 amino acids. Germline lookup yields CDR1 SGDLS and CDR2 YYNGEE. Here immunoSEQ multiplex PCR was the method, and the copy in TCRdb shows in-frame clones only, minus some. The data hold 80,000 to 95,000 clones, with 60% to 80% observed a single time. The sequence was obtained from a woman aged 45-65 years with acute or convalescent COVID-19. Input material: peripheral blood. This rearrangement joins TRBV9 to TRBJ2-2, with 9 bases matching TRBD2. CDR3 in DNA: TGTGCCAGCAGCGGACTTAGCGGGGGACCCACCGGGGAGCTGTTTTTT. This gives the protein CASSGLSGGPTGELFF.